The next 11 T cell receptor beta chains were all read from a single sample in a study of shared T cell receptors in the human thymus. This table comes from immunoSEQ multiplex PCR, and its TCRdb copy is limited to in-frame clones, with some not included. The table includes hundreds of thousands of clones, about 89% detected once. The sample was also reused in another study, on human thymus T cells.

Material: thymocytes. These receptor sequences come from a boy under three years old with a congenital heart defect.

The gene calls are TRBV7-2 and TRBJ2-5, with 8 bases lining up with TRBD1. The germline CDR1 and CDR2 sequences are SGHTA and FQGNSA. V dropped 4 bases and J dropped 5; count of bases not matched to a gene: 9. The CDR3 contains 15 residues. CDR3 sequence (DNA): TGTGCCAGCAGCTGGGGGCAGGGGGCTGGGGAGACCCAGTACTTC. This sequence encodes CASSWGQGAGETQYF.

In its sample, this clone was seen a few times. The rearrangement links TRBV18 to TRBJ2-7; tentative D call: TRBD1 (6 bases). V was cut by 4 bases and J by 4 bases, with 11 bases left in between. The germline CDR1 and CDR2 sequences are KGHSH and LQKENI. The CDR3 sequence is 13 residues long. Here the CDR3 DNA reads TGTGCCAGCTCACTAGCCAGGGGTTACGAGCAGTACTTC. Amino acids: CASSLARGYEQYF.

The chain couples TRBV7-2 to TRBJ2-5, with a tentative D call TRBD1 (5 bases). The CDR3 totals 14 residues. Per germline, CDR1 SGHTA and CDR2 FQGNSA. With 5 bases removed from V and 3 bases from J, the gap between germline ends came to 13 bases. CDR3 region: CASSPEQGEETQYF. The CDR3 nucleotides are TGTGCCAGCAGCCCTGAGCAGGGTGAAGAGACCCAGTACTTC.

The chain has TRBV7-2 and TRBJ2-7, with D perhaps matching TRBD2 (7 bases). The V gene's germline CDR1 is SGHTA and CDR2 FQGNSA. V gave up 0 bases and J gave up 6 bases, with 21 bases separating them. The CDR3 loop spans 17 amino acids. CDR3: CASSLAAAGAPHAEQYF. The CDR3 nucleotides are TGTGCCAGCAGCTTAGCGGCGGCGGGGGCCCCACATGCCGAGCAGTACTTC.

The chain carries TRBV7-2 and TRBJ2-3; 16 bases are shared with TRBD2. CDR1 SGHTA and CDR2 FQGNSA come from the germline V gene. J lost 2 bases, V lost 0 bases, and 8 bases had no gene match. The CDR3 sequence is 20 residues long. For the CDR3, the DNA is TGTGCCAGCAGCTTAGCGGGACTAGCGGGGGGGCTCTACTCCACAGATACGCAGTATTTT. The encoded protein is CASSLAGLAGGLYSTDTQYF.

This chain connects TRBV19 to TRBJ2-5, with 7 bases that match TRBD2. CDR1 is LNHDA, CDR2 SQIVND, per germline (reference sequence). This CDR3 has 15 amino acids. The V and J ends lost 3 bases and 3 bases, in that order; junction bases with no gene match: 7. The CDR3 spells CASSIAGVWEETQYF. CDR3 nucleotides: TGTGCCAGTAGTATTGCGGGAGTCTGGGAAGAGACCCAGTACTTC.

The chain employs TRBV6-5 and TRBJ1-1, with D perhaps matching TRBD1 (6 bases). Germline V CDR1 and CDR2: MNHEY, SVGAGI. Trimming took off 5 bases at V and 9 bases at J, with 19 bases between the two ends. The CDR3 consists of 14 residues. The CDR3 DNA reads as TGTGCCAGCAGTCCCTCTTCGACAGGACTTAAAGCTTTCTTT. This gives the protein CASSPSSTGLKAFF.

This chain joins TRBV20-1 and TRBJ1-1; D uncertain. Trimming shortened V by 7 bases and J by 4 bases, and 10 bases separated the two germline ends. The CDR3 sequence is 11 residues long. The germline CDR1 and CDR2 sequences are DFQATT and SNEGSKA (reference sequence). CDR3 residues: CSGGLGTEAFF. CDR3 nucleotide sequence: TGCAGTGGCGGCCTTGGCACTGAAGCTTTCTTT.

V gene TRBV29-1 combines with J gene TRBJ1-2; TRBD1 matches 7 bases. Trimming took 0 bases from V and 6 from J; bases not matched to a gene: 4. This CDR3 contains 13 residues. Germline CDR1 SQVTM, CDR2 ANQGSEA. DNA for the CDR3: TGCAGCGTTGAAGAAGGAACAGGGGATGGCTACACCTTC. It encodes CSVEEGTGDGYTF.

The J gene is TRBJ2-1, the V gene TRBV28; D is perhaps TRBD2 (5 bases). Germline V gene lookup returns CDR1 MDHEN and CDR2 SYDVKM. Trimming shortened V by 6 bases and J by 7 bases, and 10 bases separated the two germline ends. The CDR3 consists of 12 residues. CDR3 DNA sequence: TGTGCCAGCAGAACCCCGGGGAATGAGCAGTTCTTC. Its translation is CASRTPGNEQFF.

This clone was picked up a small number of times. The chain links TRBV28 to TRBJ1-1, with 9 bases lining up with TRBD1. CDR3 length equals 17 residues. The V and J ends lost 6 bases and 0 bases, in that order; junction bases with no gene match: 11. Germline assignment: CDR1 MDHEN and CDR2 SYDVKM. CDR3: CASSLPGQGGMNTEAFF. In DNA, the CDR3 is TGTGCCAGCAGCCTACCGGGACAGGGAGGGATGAACACTGAAGCTTTCTTT. The whole variable domain, remainder taken from reference TRBV28 and TRBJ1-1, is DVKVTQSSRYLVKRTGEKVFLECVQDMDHENMFWYRQDPGLGLRLIYFSYDVKMKEKGDIPEGYSVSREKKERFSLILESASTNQTSMYLCASSLPGQGGMNTEAFFGQGTRLTVV.